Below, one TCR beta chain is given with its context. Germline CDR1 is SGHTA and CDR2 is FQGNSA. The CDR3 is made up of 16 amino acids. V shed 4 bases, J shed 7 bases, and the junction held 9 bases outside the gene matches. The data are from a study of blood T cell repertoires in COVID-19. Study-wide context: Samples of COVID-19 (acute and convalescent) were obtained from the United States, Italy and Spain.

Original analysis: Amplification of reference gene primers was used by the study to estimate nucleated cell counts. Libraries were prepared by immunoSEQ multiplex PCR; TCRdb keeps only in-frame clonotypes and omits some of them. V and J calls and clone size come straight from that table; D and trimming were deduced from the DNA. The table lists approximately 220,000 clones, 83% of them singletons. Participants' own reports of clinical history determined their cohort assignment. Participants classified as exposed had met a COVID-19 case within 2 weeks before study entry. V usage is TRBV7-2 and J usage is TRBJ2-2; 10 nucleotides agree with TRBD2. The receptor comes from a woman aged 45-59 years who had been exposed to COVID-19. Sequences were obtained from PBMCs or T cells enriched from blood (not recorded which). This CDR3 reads CASSSLAGVLLGELFF. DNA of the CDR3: TGTGCCAGCAGCTCGCTAGCGGGGGTACTTCTCGGGGAGCTGTTTTTT.